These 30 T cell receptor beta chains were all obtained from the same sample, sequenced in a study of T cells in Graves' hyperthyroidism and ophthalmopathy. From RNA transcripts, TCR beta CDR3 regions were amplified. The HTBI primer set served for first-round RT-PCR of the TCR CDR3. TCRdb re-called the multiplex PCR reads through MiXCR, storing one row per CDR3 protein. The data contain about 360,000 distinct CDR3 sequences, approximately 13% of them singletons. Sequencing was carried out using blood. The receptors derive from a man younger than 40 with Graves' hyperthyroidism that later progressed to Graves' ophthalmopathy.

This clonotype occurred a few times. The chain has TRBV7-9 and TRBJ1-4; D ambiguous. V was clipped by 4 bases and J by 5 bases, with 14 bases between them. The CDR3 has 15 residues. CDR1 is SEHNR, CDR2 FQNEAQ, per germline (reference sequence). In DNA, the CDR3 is TGTGCCAGCAGCTCCCTGGGTAGTTCCAATGAAAAACTGTTTTTT. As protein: CASSSLGSSNEKLFF.

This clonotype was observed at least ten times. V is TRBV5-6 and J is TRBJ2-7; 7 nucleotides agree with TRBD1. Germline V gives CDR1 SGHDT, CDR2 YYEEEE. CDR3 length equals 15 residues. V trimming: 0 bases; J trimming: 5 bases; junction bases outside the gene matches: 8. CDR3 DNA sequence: TGTGCCAGCAGCTTGGAGGGACAGTCCCTCGACGAGCAGTACTTC. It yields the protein CASSLEGQSLDEQYF.

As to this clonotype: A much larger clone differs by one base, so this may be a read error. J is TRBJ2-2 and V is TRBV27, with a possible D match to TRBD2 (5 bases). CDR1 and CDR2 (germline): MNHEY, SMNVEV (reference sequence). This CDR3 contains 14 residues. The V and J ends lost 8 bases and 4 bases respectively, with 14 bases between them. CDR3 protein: CASEGLLGTGELFF. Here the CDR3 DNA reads TGTGCCAGCGAGGGCCTGTTGGGCACCGGGGAGCTGTTTTTT.

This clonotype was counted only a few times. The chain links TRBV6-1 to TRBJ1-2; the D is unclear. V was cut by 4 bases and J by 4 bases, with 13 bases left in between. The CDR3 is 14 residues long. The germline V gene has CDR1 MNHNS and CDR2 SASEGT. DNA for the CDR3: TGTGCCAGCAGTGCCCGGTCCGGTGTCTATGGCTACACCTTC. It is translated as CASSARSGVYGYTF.

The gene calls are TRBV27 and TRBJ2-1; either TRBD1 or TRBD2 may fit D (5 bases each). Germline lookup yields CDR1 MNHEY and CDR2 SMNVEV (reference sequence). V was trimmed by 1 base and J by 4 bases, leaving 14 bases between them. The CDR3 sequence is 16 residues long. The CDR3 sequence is CASSLWLGTRYNEQFF. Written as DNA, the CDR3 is TGTGCCAGCAGTTTATGGCTGGGGACCCGTTACAATGAGCAGTTCTTC.

CDR3 DNA: TGCAGTGCTAGATGGACTAGCGGGGTCCAAGAGACCCAGTACTTC. As protein: CSARWTSGVQETQYF. The V call is TRBV20-1, the J call TRBJ2-5; 12 positions agree with TRBD2. This CDR3 contains 15 residues. V trimming: 2 bases; J trimming: 1 base; junction bases outside the gene matches: 2. Per germline, CDR1 DFQATT and CDR2 SNEGSKA (reference sequence).

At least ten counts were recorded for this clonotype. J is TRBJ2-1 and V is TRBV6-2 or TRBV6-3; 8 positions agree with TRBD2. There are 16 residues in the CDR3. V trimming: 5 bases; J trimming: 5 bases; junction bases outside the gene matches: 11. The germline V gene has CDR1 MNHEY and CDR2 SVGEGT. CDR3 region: CASSPWFAGGHNEQFF. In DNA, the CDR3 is TGTGCCAGCAGTCCATGGTTCGCGGGGGGCCACAATGAGCAGTTCTTC.

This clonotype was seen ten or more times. This chain's CDR3 is CASGGGITDTQYF. The DNA for the CDR3 is TGTGCTAGTGGTGGCGGGATCACAGATACGCAGTATTTT. The chain is built from TRBV12-5 and TRBJ2-3, with a weak D call TRBD2 (6 bases). With 5 bases removed from V and 2 bases from J, the gap between germline ends came to 8 bases. The CDR3 is 13 residues long. Germline V gene lookup returns CDR1 LGHNT and CDR2 FRNRAP. The full variable domain, in which reference TRBV12-5 and TRBJ2-3 provide the parts outside the CDR3, is DARVTQTPRHKVTEMGQEVTMRCQPILGHNTVFWYRQTMMQGLELLAYFRNRAPLDDSGMPKDRFSAEMPDATLATLKIQPSEPRDSAVYFCASGGGITDTQYFGPGTRLTVL.

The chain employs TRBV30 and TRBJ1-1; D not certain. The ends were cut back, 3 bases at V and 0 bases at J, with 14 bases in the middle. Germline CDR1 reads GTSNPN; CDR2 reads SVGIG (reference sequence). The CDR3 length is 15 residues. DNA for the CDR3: TGTGCCTGGAGCCTATCCGGACGGGTGAACACTGAAGCTTTCTTT. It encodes CAWSLSGRVNTEAFF.

For the CDR3, the DNA is TGTGCCAGCAGCCAAGGCAGCGGGGGCTCCACCGGGGAGCTGTTTTTT. Protein product: CASSQGSGGSTGELFF. V is TRBV4-2 and J is TRBJ2-2; 8 bases map to TRBD2. Germline V gene lookup returns CDR1 LGHNA and CDR2 YNFKEQ. The CDR3 has 16 amino acids. The ends lost 1 base at V and 4 bases at J; junction bases unmatched: 5.

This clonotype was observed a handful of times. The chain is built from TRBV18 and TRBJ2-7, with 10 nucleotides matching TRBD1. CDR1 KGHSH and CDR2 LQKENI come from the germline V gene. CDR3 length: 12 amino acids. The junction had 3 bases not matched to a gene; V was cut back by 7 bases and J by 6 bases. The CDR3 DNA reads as TGTGCCAGCTGCCGGGACAGGGGCGAGCAGTACTTC. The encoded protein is CASCRDRGEQYF.

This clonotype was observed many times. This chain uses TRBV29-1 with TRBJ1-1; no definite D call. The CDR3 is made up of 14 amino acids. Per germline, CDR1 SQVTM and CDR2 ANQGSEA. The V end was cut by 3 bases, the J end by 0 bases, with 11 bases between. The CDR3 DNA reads TGCAGCGTTGAGGAAGGGAAGGTGAACACTGAAGCTTTCTTT. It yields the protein CSVEEGKVNTEAFF.

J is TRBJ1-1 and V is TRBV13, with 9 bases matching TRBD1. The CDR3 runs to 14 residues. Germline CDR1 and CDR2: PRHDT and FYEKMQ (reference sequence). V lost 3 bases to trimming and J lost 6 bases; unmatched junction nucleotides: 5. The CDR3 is CASSFSGQGPEAFF. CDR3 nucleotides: TGTGCCAGCAGCTTCTCGGGACAGGGCCCTGAAGCTTTCTTT.

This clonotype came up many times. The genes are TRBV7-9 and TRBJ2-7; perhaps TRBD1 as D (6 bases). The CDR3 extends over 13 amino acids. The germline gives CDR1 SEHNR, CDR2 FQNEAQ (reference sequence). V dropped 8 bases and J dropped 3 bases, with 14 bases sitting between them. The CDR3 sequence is CASSRGRGYEQYF. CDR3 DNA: TGTGCCAGCTCAAGGGGCAGGGGCTACGAGCAGTACTTC.

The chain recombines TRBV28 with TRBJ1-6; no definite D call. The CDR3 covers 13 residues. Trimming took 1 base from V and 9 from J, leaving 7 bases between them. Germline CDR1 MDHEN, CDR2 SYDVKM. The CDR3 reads CASSLSPPSPLHF. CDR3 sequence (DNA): TGTGCCAGCAGTTTATCCCCCCCTTCACCCCTCCACTTT.

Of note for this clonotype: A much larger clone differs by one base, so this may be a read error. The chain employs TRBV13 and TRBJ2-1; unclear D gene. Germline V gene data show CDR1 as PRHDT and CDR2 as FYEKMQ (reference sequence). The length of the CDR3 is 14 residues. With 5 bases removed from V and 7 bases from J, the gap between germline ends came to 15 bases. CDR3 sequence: CASSIWTTTNEQFF. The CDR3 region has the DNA TGTGCCAGCAGCATATGGACCACGACGAATGAGCAGTTCTTC.

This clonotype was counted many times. CDR3 coding DNA: TGTGCCAGCAGTTACTCTGGCGGGGGTCAGCCCCAGCATTTT. Encoded protein: CASSYSGGGQPQHF. This chain connects TRBV6-5 to TRBJ1-5, with a possible D match to TRBD1 (5 bases). This CDR3 is 14 amino acids long. Trimming left V 0 bases short and J 6 bases short, with 9 bases between. Germline CDR1 is MNHEY and CDR2 is SVGAGI.

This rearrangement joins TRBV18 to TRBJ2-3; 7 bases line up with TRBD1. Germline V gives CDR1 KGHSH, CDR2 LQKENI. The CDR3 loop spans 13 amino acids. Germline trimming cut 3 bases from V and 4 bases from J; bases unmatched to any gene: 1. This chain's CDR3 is CASSPQGADTQYF. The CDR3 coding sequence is TGTGCCAGCTCACCCCAGGGGGCAGATACGCAGTATTTT.

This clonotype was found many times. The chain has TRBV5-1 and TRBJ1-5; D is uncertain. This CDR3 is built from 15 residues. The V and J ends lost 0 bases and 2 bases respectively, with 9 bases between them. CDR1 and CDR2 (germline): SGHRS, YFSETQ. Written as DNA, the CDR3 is TGCGCCAGCAGCTTGGGGCCGCACGGCAATCAGCCCCAGCATTTT. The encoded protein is CASSLGPHGNQPQHF. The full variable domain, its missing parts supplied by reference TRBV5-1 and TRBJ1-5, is KAGVTQTPRYLIKTRGQQVTLSCSPISGHRSVSWYQQTPGQGLQFLFEYFSETQRNKGNFPGRFSGRQFSNSRSEMNVSTLELGDSALYLCASSLGPHGNQPQHFGDGTRLSIL.

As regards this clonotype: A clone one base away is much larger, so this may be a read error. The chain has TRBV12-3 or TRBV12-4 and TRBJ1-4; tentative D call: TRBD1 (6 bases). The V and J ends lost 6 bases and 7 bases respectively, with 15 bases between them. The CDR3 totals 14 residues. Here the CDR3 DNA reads TGTGCCAGCAGAGGGGGGGGGTTCAGTGAAAAACTGTTTTTT. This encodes CASRGGGFSEKLFF.

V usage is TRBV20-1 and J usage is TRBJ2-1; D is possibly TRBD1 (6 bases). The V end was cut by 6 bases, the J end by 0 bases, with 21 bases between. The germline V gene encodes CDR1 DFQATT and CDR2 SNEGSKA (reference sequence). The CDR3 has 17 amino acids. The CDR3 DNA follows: TGCAGTGCCAAGTCGACCGGACAGCCGCTCTCCTACAATGAGCAGTTCTTC. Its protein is CSAKSTGQPLSYNEQFF.

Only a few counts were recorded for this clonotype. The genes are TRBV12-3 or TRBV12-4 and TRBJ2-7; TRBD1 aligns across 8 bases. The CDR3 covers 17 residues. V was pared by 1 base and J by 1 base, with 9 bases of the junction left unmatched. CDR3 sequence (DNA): TGTGCCAGCAGTTTAGTGGGACAGGCTCGGGGATCCTACGAGCAGTACTTC. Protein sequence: CASSLVGQARGSYEQYF.

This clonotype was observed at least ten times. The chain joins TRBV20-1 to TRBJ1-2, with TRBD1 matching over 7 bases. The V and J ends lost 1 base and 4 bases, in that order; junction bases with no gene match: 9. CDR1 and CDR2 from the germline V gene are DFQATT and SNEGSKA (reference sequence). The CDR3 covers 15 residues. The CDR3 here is CSARVIKTGTYGYTF. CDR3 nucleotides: TGCAGTGCTAGAGTTATAAAGACAGGGACCTATGGCTACACCTTC.

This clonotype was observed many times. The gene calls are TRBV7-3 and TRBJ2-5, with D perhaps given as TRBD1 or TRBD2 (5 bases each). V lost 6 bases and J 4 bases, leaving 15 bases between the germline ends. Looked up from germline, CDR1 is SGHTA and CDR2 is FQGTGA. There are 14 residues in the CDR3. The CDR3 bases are TGTGCCAGCAGACAAGGGGACGATGCAGAGACCCAGTACTTC. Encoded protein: CASRQGDDAETQYF.

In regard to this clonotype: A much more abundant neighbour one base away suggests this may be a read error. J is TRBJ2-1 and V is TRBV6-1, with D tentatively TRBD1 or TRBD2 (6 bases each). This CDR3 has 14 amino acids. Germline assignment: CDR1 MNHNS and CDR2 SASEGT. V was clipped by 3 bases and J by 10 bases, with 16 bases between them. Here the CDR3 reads CASSERGGGYEQFF. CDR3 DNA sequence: TGTGCCAGCAGTGAGAGAGGAGGGGGTTACGAGCAGTTCTTC.

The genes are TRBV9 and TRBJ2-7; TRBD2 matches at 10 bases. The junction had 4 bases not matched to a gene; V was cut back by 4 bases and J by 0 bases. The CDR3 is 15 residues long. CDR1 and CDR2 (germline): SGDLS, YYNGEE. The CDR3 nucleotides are TGTGCCAGCAGCCCTCGACTAGCGGGCTCCTACGAGCAGTACTTC. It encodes CASSPRLAGSYEQYF.

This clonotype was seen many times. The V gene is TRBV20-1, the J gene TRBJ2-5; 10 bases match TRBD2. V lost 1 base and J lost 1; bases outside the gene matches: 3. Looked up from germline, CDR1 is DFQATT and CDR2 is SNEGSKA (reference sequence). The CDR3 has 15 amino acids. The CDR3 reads CSARALAGTQETQYF. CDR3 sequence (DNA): TGCAGTGCTAGAGCACTAGCGGGGACCCAAGAGACCCAGTACTTC.

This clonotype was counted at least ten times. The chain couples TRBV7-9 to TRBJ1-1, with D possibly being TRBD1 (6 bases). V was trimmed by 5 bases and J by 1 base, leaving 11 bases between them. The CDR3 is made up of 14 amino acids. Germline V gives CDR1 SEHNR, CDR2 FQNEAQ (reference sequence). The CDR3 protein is CASSPPDRNTEAFF. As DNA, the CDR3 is TGTGCCAGCAGCCCCCCGGACAGGAACACTGAAGCTTTCTTT. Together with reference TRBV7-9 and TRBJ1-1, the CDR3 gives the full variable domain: DTGVSQNPRHKITKRGQNVTFRCDPISEHNRLYWYRQTLGQGPEFLTYFQNEAQLEKSRLLSDRFSAERPKGSFSTLEIQRTEQGDSAMYLCASSPPDRNTEAFFGQGTRLTVV.

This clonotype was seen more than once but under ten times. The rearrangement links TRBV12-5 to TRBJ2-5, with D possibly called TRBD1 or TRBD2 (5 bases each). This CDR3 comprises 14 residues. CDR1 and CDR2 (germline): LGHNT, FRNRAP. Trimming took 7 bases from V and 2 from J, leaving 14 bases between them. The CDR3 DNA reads TGTGCTAGTGCCACCAGGAGGACACAAGAGACCCAGTACTTC. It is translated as CASATRRTQETQYF.

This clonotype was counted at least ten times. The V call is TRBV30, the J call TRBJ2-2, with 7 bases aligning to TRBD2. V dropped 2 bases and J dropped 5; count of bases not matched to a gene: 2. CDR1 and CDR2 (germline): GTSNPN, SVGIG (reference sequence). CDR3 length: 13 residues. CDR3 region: CAWSLGGTGELFF. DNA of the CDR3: TGTGCCTGGAGTTTGGGGGGGACCGGGGAGCTGTTTTTT.